A single sample is the source of the 3 T cell receptor beta chains below, sequenced in a study of blood T cell repertoires in COVID-19. Sequencing was performed with immunoSEQ multiplex PCR; in TCRdb, only in-frame clones are kept and a portion is missing. The sample comprises roughly 200,000 clones, approximately 81% of which are singletons, and over 15% rests with the top ten. The sequenced sample was peripheral blood. Receptors originate from an elderly woman with active or convalescent COVID-19.

Regarding this clone: A much larger clone is a single base away; this may be a read error. The same CDR3 arises from other DNA sequences in this sample as well. This chain uses TRBV7-2 with TRBJ1-1; D not resolved. In germline, CDR1 is SGHTA, CDR2 FQGNSA. V dropped 1 base and J dropped 1 base, with 4 bases sitting between them. The CDR3 sequence is 13 residues long. The CDR3 loop is CASSLGQNTEAFF. The CDR3 DNA sequence: TGTGCCAGCAGCTTAGGACAGAACACTGAAGCTTTCTTT.

This rearrangement joins TRBV5-1 to TRBJ1-3; D is perhaps TRBD1 (5 bases). The V gene lost 1 base and the J gene lost 2 bases, with 10 bases spanning the gap. The CDR3 length is 15 residues. CDR1 is SGHRS, CDR2 YFSETQ, per germline. CDR3 sequence (DNA): TGCGCCAGCAGCTTGACAGGAACAACTGGAAACACCATATATTTT. Translation gives CASSLTGTTGNTIYF.

The chain employs TRBV29-1 and TRBJ2-3, with 12 nucleotides matching TRBD2. The CDR3 consists of 19 residues. Per germline, CDR1 SQVTM and CDR2 ANQGSEA. Trimming removed 2 bases from V and 0 bases from J; junction bases left unmatched: 12. This CDR3 is CSVERLASGRELSTDTQYF. CDR3 DNA: TGCAGCGTTGAACGCTTGGCTAGCGGGAGGGAACTTAGCACAGATACGCAGTATTTT.